The clone carrying this T cell receptor beta chain was seen only a few times. The entry originates in a study of early T cells in non-severe SARS-CoV-2 infection. Deletions cut 6 bases from V and 4 bases from J, with 3 bases between. This CDR3 is 11 amino acids long. TCRdb fed the 5' RACE reads into MiXCR, producing one record per CDR3 protein. The table includes tens of thousands of distinct CDR3 sequences, around 17% detected once. The input for sequencing was whole blood, taken at baseline. This receptor was taken from an adult who was a healthcare worker with PCR-confirmed SARS-CoV-2 infection or an uninfected control (not recorded which). The rearrangement links TRBV12-3 or TRBV12-4 to TRBJ2-2; D is undetermined. CDR3 sequence (DNA): TGTGCCAGCAGGGCCACCGGGGAGCTGTTTTTT. Its protein is CASRATGELFF.